Presented here are 4 T cell receptor beta chains from one specimen sequenced in a study of blood T cell repertoires in COVID-19. Sequenced by immunoSEQ multiplex PCR; TCRdb stores in-frame clones only, minus some. This sample has approximately 70,000 clones; around 80% occur once, and the top ten carry over 2%. Sequenced: peripheral blood. The receptor set was obtained from an elderly man with active or convalescent COVID-19.

This rearrangement joins TRBV7-9 to TRBJ1-1; tentative D call: TRBD1 (5 bases). With 2 bases removed from V and 1 base from J, the gap between germline ends came to 8 bases. Germline V gene sequence: CDR1 SEHNR, CDR2 FQNEAQ (reference sequence). The CDR3 has 14 amino acids. CDR3 in amino acids: CASSLQQENTEAFF. The DNA of the CDR3 is TGTGCCAGCAGCTTACAACAGGAGAACACTGAAGCTTTCTTT.

This rearrangement joins TRBV28 to TRBJ2-3, with 11 bases lining up with TRBD2. The V gene's germline CDR1 is MDHEN and CDR2 SYDVKM. The V segment lost 4 bases and the J segment 2 bases; nucleotides outside the gene matches: 2. This CDR3 has 15 amino acids. The CDR3 nucleotides are TGTGCCAGCAGTTGGACTAGCGGGCACACAGATACGCAGTATTTT. Protein sequence: CASSWTSGHTDTQYF.

The chain joins TRBV4-1 to TRBJ2-7; 8 nucleotides line up with TRBD2. Germline CDR1 MGHRA, CDR2 YSYEKL. This CDR3 is built from 15 residues. The V and J ends lost 0 bases and 2 bases, in that order; junction bases with no gene match: 3. The CDR3 DNA is TGCGCCAGCAGCCAAGATCTTAGCGGGGCCTACGAGCAGTACTTC. Its translation is CASSQDLSGAYEQYF.

The chain couples TRBV5-1 to TRBJ2-3; D may be TRBD2 (5 bases). The CDR3 consists of 15 residues. Germline loops: CDR1 SGHRS, CDR2 YFSETQ. Trimming pared 3 bases from V and 0 bases from J, leaving 11 bases between. CDR3 sequence reads: CASSSTSTSTDTQYF. DNA of the CDR3: TGCGCCAGCAGCTCTACTAGTACTAGCACAGATACGCAGTATTTT.